Presented here are 14 T cell receptor beta chains from one specimen sequenced in a study of cytomegalovirus exposure and HLA in healthy donors. The primer mix had 60 Vbeta and 13 Jbeta primers. Only in-frame clones appear in the TCRdb table, and some are missing; sequencing was by immunoSEQ multiplex PCR. The table has roughly 130,000 clones, about 71% seen once. Material: PBMCs. The receptors stem from an older woman in good health and CMV-seropositive.

This chain joins TRBV6-5 and TRBJ1-1; D is possibly TRBD1 (5 bases). This CDR3 has 14 residues. Germline V lookup: CDR1 MNHEY, CDR2 SVGAGI. V was shortened by 2 bases and J by 8 bases, with 15 bases between the two germline ends. The CDR3 loop is CASSYGRGREEAFF. The CDR3, as DNA: TGTGCCAGCAGTTACGGTCGGGGGAGGGAGGAAGCTTTCTTT.

The chain joins TRBV29-1 to TRBJ1-2; no clear D gene. Trimming cost V 7 bases and J 3 bases, with 12 bases left between them. CDR1 is SQVTM and CDR2 is ANQGSEA in the germline V gene. CDR3 length: 12 residues. In DNA form, the CDR3 reads TGCAGCGCCCTTAGTGGGCACTATGGCTACACCTTC. It is translated as CSALSGHYGYTF.

This clone was observed a single time. The V gene is TRBV12-5, the J gene TRBJ2-3, with 12 bases that match TRBD2. CDR3 length equals 17 residues. The J segment lost 1 base and the V segment lost 6 bases, leaving 8 bases of the junction unmatched. Germline V lookup: CDR1 LGHNT, CDR2 FRNRAP. CDR3 in DNA: TGTGCTAGTGGGAGACTACTAGCGGGGGGCGGCACAGATACGCAGTATTTT. Its protein is CASGRLLAGGGTDTQYF. The whole variable domain, remainder taken from reference TRBV12-5 and TRBJ2-3, is DARVTQTPRHKVTEMGQEVTMRCQPILGHNTVFWYRQTMMQGLELLAYFRNRAPLDDSGMPKDRFSAEMPDATLATLKIQPSEPRDSAVYFCASGRLLAGGGTDTQYFGPGTRLTVL.

V is TRBV5-4 and J is TRBJ2-1; 9 nucleotides match TRBD2. The V and J ends lost 4 bases and 1 base, in that order; junction bases with no gene match: 9. This CDR3 contains 17 residues. In germline, CDR1 is SGHNT, CDR2 YYREEE (reference sequence). CDR3 coding DNA: TGTGCCAGCAGCACCGGCGGGGGGGGGTCTTCCTACAATGAGCAGTTCTTC. It codes for CASSTGGGGSSYNEQFF.

V is TRBV19 and J is TRBJ2-5; D is possibly TRBD1 (5 bases). Germline loops: CDR1 LNHDA, CDR2 SQIVND (reference sequence). The CDR3 sequence is 14 residues long. V was pared by 1 base and J by 4 bases, with 10 bases between. The CDR3 loop reads CASSIGEQVETQYF. The CDR3, as DNA: TGTGCCAGTAGTATAGGGGAACAGGTAGAGACCCAGTACTTC.

The count of this clone is one. The chain links TRBV27 to TRBJ1-5, with no clear D. Germline V lookup: CDR1 MNHEY, CDR2 SMNVEV (reference sequence). The V end lost 2 bases, the J end lost 1 base, and 9 bases lay between the germline ends. The CDR3 covers 15 residues. CDR3 protein: CASSLVSESNQPQHF. DNA of the CDR3: TGTGCCAGCAGTTTAGTTTCGGAGAGCAATCAGCCCCAGCATTTT.

Written as DNA, the CDR3 is TGTGCCACCAGCAGAGCCAGGGACAGGGTCAACGAGCAGTACTTC. Translating it yields CATSRARDRVNEQYF. The V gene is TRBV15, the J gene TRBJ2-7; 9 bases map to TRBD1. This CDR3 comprises 15 residues. V lost 1 base, J lost 5 bases, and 6 bases stayed unmatched. Germline CDR1 LNHNV, CDR2 YYDKDF (reference sequence).

Written as DNA, the CDR3 is TGTGCCAGCAGCTTAAGGACAGGGCTCACTGAAGCTTTCTTT. It specifies CASSLRTGLTEAFF. The rearrangement uses TRBV5-8 and TRBJ1-1, with 8 bases aligning to TRBD1. The CDR3 totals 14 residues. Germline V lookup: CDR1 SGHTS, CDR2 YDEGEE. The V gene end was trimmed by 2 bases and the J gene end by 4 bases; junction bases not matched to a gene: 4.

This sequence joins TRBV19 and TRBJ1-5; D call uncertain. V lost 7 bases to trimming and J lost 1 base, with 8 bases between them. Per the germline V gene, CDR1 is LNHDA and CDR2 is SQIVND (reference sequence). The CDR3 has 13 residues. CDR3 DNA: TGTGCCAGTACCAGGCAGAGCAATCAGCCCCAGCATTTT. Its translation: CASTRQSNQPQHF.

The sample holds one count of this clone. This chain uses TRBV2 with TRBJ1-5, with a weak D call TRBD1 (5 bases). V dropped 7 bases and J dropped 1 base, with 14 bases sitting between them. Per the germline V gene, CDR1 is SNHLY and CDR2 is FYNNEI. This CDR3 region has 15 residues. This chain's CDR3 is CASNEGRMSNQPQHF. In DNA, the CDR3 is TGTGCCAGCAATGAGGGGCGGATGAGCAATCAGCCCCAGCATTTT.

This clone has just a few counts. The chain couples TRBV6-5 to TRBJ1-5, with unresolved D. V shed 0 bases and J shed 6 bases, with 15 bases lying between them. Germline V gives CDR1 MNHEY, CDR2 SVGAGI. This CDR3 spans 16 amino acids. The CDR3 is CASSYSATVRGQPQHF. The CDR3 DNA reads TGTGCCAGCAGTTACTCAGCGACGGTCCGGGGTCAGCCCCAGCATTTT.

The V gene is TRBV9, the J gene TRBJ1-1, with a weak D call TRBD1 (5 bases). Germline-derived CDR1 and CDR2 are SGDLS and YYNGEE. With 0 bases removed from V and 2 bases from J, the gap between germline ends came to 11 bases. The CDR3 totals 15 residues. CDR3 residues: CASSVGGSQNTEAFF. In nucleotides, the CDR3 is TGTGCCAGCAGCGTAGGGGGCAGTCAAAACACTGAAGCTTTCTTT.

The CDR3 DNA sequence: TGTGCCAGCAGCGTCACCCCCGGACAGTCTAGCCGGGAGCTGTTTTTT. Translation gives CASSVTPGQSSRELFF. This chain uses TRBV9 with TRBJ2-2; D may be TRBD1 (6 bases). Per germline, CDR1 SGDLS and CDR2 YYNGEE. V was cut by 2 bases and J by 9 bases, with 20 bases left in between. The CDR3 is 16 residues long.

This clone has only a few counts. This chain links TRBV6-1 with TRBJ1-3; TRBD1 aligns across 7 bases. V lost 4 bases, J lost 3 bases, and 6 bases stayed unmatched. This CDR3 is built from 15 residues. Germline CDR1 and CDR2: MNHNS and SASEGT. The CDR3 coding sequence is TGTGCCAGCAGTGTTGACAGGGCGATTGGAAACACCATATATTTT. This gives the protein CASSVDRAIGNTIYF.